The 29 T cell receptor beta chains below were found in one sample sequenced in a study of Ad26.COV2.S vaccination and SARS-CoV-2 variants. Using immunoSEQ multiplex PCR, the repertoire was profiled, and TCRdb retains in-frame clones only, with some absent. Of about 180,000 clones listed, about 83% are singletons. The sequences come from peripheral blood, collected after recovery from COVID-19. The receptor set was obtained from a human donor who had recovered from COVID-19.

This clone was detected only a few times. J is TRBJ2-5 and V is TRBV5-1, with D possibly being TRBD1 (6 bases). Looked up from germline, CDR1 is SGHRS and CDR2 is YFSETQ. Trimming removed 3 bases at V and 5 bases at J, with 11 bases between. The CDR3 loop spans 13 amino acids. This chain's CDR3 is CASSYQGSETQYF. For the CDR3, the DNA is TGCGCCAGCAGCTACCAGGGGTCCGAGACCCAGTACTTC.

In this sample, this clone turned up a few times. This chain connects TRBV6-5 to TRBJ1-2; no clear D. Between the trimmed V and J ends, which lost 11 bases and 7 bases, there was a span of 17 bases. The CDR3 contains 12 residues. The germline CDR1 and CDR2 sequences are MNHEY and SVGAGI. This chain's CDR3 is CASVGISRGYTF. CDR3 nucleotide sequence: TGTGCCTCGGTAGGGATCAGTCGTGGCTACACCTTC.

This clone was counted a single time. DNA for the CDR3: TGTGCCAGCAGTTTGAGGGGGCCTGGCGTCTATGGCTACACCTTC. Translation gives CASSLRGPGVYGYTF. The chain couples TRBV27 to TRBJ1-2, with 7 bases lining up with TRBD1. V dropped 3 bases and J dropped 4; count of bases not matched to a gene: 8. This CDR3 comprises 15 residues. CDR1 is MNHEY, CDR2 SMNVEV, per germline (reference sequence).

The rearrangement joins TRBV19 to TRBJ1-3; D is uncertain. The CDR3 has 14 residues. Germline V CDR1 and CDR2: LNHDA, SQIVND (reference sequence). The V and J ends lost 7 bases and 1 base respectively, with 11 bases between them. The CDR3 here is CASTRGISGNTIYF. The CDR3 DNA reads TGTGCCAGTACTCGAGGGATATCTGGAAACACCATATATTTT.

This chain uses TRBV7-3 with TRBJ2-5; D is undetermined. V was clipped by 5 bases and J by 3 bases, with 10 bases between them. The CDR3 is 13 amino acids. Germline values: CDR1 SGHTA, CDR2 FQGTGA. CDR3 nucleotide sequence: TGTGCCAGCAGCCGAGGAGTTGAAGAGACCCAGTACTTC. Translating gives CASSRGVEETQYF. Together with reference TRBV7-3 and TRBJ2-5, the CDR3 gives the full variable domain: GAGVSQTPSNKVTEKGKYVELRCDPISGHTALYWYRQSLGQGPEFLIYFQGTGAADDSGLPNDRFFAVRPEGSVSTLKIQRTERGDSAVYLCASSRGVEETQYFGPGTRLLVL.

V gene TRBV11-2 combines with J gene TRBJ2-6, with D possibly matching TRBD1 (6 bases). The CDR3 extends over 18 amino acids. Germline V gene sequence: CDR1 SGHAT, CDR2 FQNNGV. V dropped 5 bases and J dropped 4 bases, with 21 bases sitting between them. Written as DNA, the CDR3 is TGTGCCAGCAGCGATGGACAGTTCCCCCTTTCCGGGGCCAACGTCCTGACTTTC. The encoded protein is CASSDGQFPLSGANVLTF.

The chain links TRBV5-1 to TRBJ1-2, with 10 bases matching TRBD1. Germline V gene lookup returns CDR1 SGHRS and CDR2 YFSETQ. CDR3 length: 14 residues. V shed 4 bases, J shed 6 bases, and the junction held 6 bases outside the gene matches. DNA of the CDR3: TGCGCCAGCAGCCCGAGGACAGGGGGGGATGGCTACACCTTC. It yields the protein CASSPRTGGDGYTF.

This chain uses TRBV7-9 with TRBJ2-5; the match to TRBD1 covers 7 bases. CDR3 size: 15 residues. After removal of 4 bases from V and 5 bases from J, the junction contained 10 bases not matched to a gene. Per germline, CDR1 SEHNR and CDR2 FQNEAQ (reference sequence). The DNA for the CDR3 is TGTGCCAGCAGCTCTCCCGACAGGGAAGAGGAGACCCAGTACTTC. Translated: CASSSPDREEETQYF.

This chain connects TRBV18 to TRBJ1-4; D might be TRBD1 (6 bases). CDR1 KGHSH and CDR2 LQKENI come from the germline V gene. The CDR3 covers 16 residues. V dropped 3 bases and J dropped 0 bases, with 11 bases sitting between them. CDR3 DNA sequence: TGTGCCAGCTCACCCCGGACAGTTGCAACTAATGAAAAACTGTTTTTT. It encodes CASSPRTVATNEKLFF.

V is TRBV6-5 and J is TRBJ2-2, with 11 bases identical to TRBD2. The germline gives CDR1 MNHEY, CDR2 SVGAGI. V lost 6 bases, J lost 7 bases, and 7 bases stayed unmatched. The CDR3 loop spans 15 amino acids. The CDR3 bases are TGTGCCAGCAGCATAGCGGGGGGGCCAAGCGGGGAGCTGTTTTTT. Encoded protein: CASSIAGGPSGELFF.

CDR3: CASSSTSGGYGGELFF. CDR3 sequence (DNA): TGTGCCAGCAGCTCTACTAGCGGGGGGTATGGCGGGGAGCTGTTTTTT. The chain combines TRBV5-4 with TRBJ2-2, with 12 nucleotides matching TRBD2. In germline, CDR1 is SGHNT, CDR2 YYREEE (reference sequence). There are 16 residues in the CDR3. Unmatched junction bases numbered 7, after V lost 3 bases and J lost 7 bases. The full variable domain, rest sourced from reference TRBV5-4 and TRBJ2-2, is ETGVTQSPTHLIKTRGQQVTLRCSSQSGHNTVSWYQQALGQGPQFIFQYYREEENGRGNFPPRFSGLQFPNYSSELNVNALELDDSALYLCASSSTSGGYGGELFFGEGSRLTVL.

The table lists this clone with a few counts. The CDR3, as DNA: TGTGCCAGCTCGATTTTACCGGGACAACAGCAAGAGACCCAGTACTTC. Amino acid sequence: CASSILPGQQQETQYF. The chain has TRBV2 and TRBJ2-5; TRBD1 is a possible D gene (6 bases). Germline V gene data show CDR1 as SNHLY and CDR2 as FYNNEI. V was pared by 8 bases and J by 2 bases, with 21 bases between. The CDR3 contains 16 residues.

This clone has only a few counts. This rearrangement joins TRBV4-1 to TRBJ2-7; the match to TRBD1 covers 7 bases. CDR1 is MGHRA, CDR2 YSYEKL, per germline. The J segment lost 2 bases and the V segment lost 1 base, leaving 2 bases of the junction unmatched. This CDR3 has 14 amino acids. CDR3 in DNA: TGCGCCAGCAGCCAAGGGGGACAGCCCTACGAGCAGTACTTC. As protein: CASSQGGQPYEQYF.

The CDR3 nucleotides read TGTGCCATCAGTCCGTCGGTTCGACAAGACCAAGAGACCCAGTACTTC. Its protein product is CAISPSVRQDQETQYF. V usage is TRBV10-3 and J usage is TRBJ2-5; D not resolved. Between the trimmed V and J ends, which lost 5 bases and 0 bases, there was a span of 16 bases. CDR1 is ENHRY and CDR2 is SYGVKD in the germline V gene. The CDR3 loop spans 16 amino acids.

The J gene is TRBJ2-7, the V gene TRBV4-1; 10 bases fit TRBD2. Unmatched junction bases numbered 6, after V lost 3 bases and J lost 4 bases. This CDR3 contains 15 residues. Germline CDR1 is MGHRA and CDR2 is YSYEKL. CDR3 residues: CASSHQLAGLYEQYF. The CDR3 DNA is TGCGCCAGCAGCCACCAACTAGCGGGACTGTACGAGCAGTACTTC.

The chain combines TRBV3-1 (or the pseudogene TRBV3-2) with TRBJ2-1; 7 bases line up with TRBD2. V was pared by 5 bases and J by 5 bases, with 9 bases of the junction left unmatched. Germline V gives CDR1 LGHDT, CDR2 YNNKEL (reference sequence). The CDR3 contains 15 residues. CDR3 protein: CASSSTPGLNNEQFF. The CDR3 DNA follows: TGTGCCAGCAGCTCAACGCCGGGACTAAACAATGAGCAGTTCTTC.

The chain combines TRBV11-3 with TRBJ2-1, with a weak D call TRBD1 (5 bases). Trimming removed 2 bases from V and 10 bases from J, with 15 bases in between. The CDR3 spans 14 residues. Germline V lookup: CDR1 SGHNT, CDR2 YENEEA. Here the CDR3 reads CASSLQGISEEQFF. The CDR3 coding sequence is TGTGCCAGCAGCTTACAGGGAATCTCTGAGGAGCAGTTCTTC.

The V and J genes are TRBV19 and TRBJ2-1, with 8 nucleotides matching TRBD2. The ends lost 6 bases at V and 4 bases at J; junction bases unmatched: 8. CDR1 LNHDA and CDR2 SQIVND come from the germline V gene (reference sequence). This CDR3 spans 15 amino acids. The CDR3 is CASSILAGIYNEQFF. Here the CDR3 DNA reads TGTGCCAGTAGCATTTTAGCGGGGATTTACAATGAGCAGTTCTTC.

The chain couples TRBV6-2 or TRBV6-3 to TRBJ2-5; tentatively, D is TRBD1 (6 bases). Trimming took 5 bases from V and 4 from J, leaving 14 bases between them. The CDR3 spans 14 residues. Germline lookup yields CDR1 MNHEY and CDR2 SVGEGT. This CDR3 reads CASSLPGHLETQYF. The CDR3 DNA reads as TGTGCCAGCAGTCTCCCGGGACATTTAGAGACCCAGTACTTC.

The chain employs TRBV7-8 and TRBJ2-1; maybe TRBD1 (6 bases). The germline gives CDR1 SGHVS, CDR2 FQNEAQ. The length of the CDR3 is 14 residues. V shed 4 bases and J shed 3 bases, with 10 bases lying between them. The CDR3 reads CASSYREIYNEQFF. The CDR3 nucleotides are TGTGCCAGCAGCTACAGGGAGATCTACAATGAGCAGTTCTTC.

The CDR3 protein is CASSLSQGQGFYYEQYF. In nucleotides, the CDR3 is TGTGCCAGCAGTTTATCGCAGGGACAGGGGTTTTACTACGAGCAGTACTTC. V gene TRBV27 combines with J gene TRBJ2-7; the match to TRBD1 covers 10 bases. V lost 0 bases, J lost 3 bases, and 8 bases stayed unmatched. There are 17 residues in the CDR3. Germline CDR1 reads MNHEY; CDR2 reads SMNVEV (reference sequence).

This chain connects TRBV28 to TRBJ1-4; D is uncertain. V dropped 6 bases and J dropped 5 bases, with 4 bases sitting between them. The CDR3 sequence is 11 residues long. The germline gives CDR1 MDHEN, CDR2 SYDVKM. CDR3 DNA sequence: TGTGCCAGCAGCCCCAATGAAAAACTGTTTTTT. Translated, it gives CASSPNEKLFF. The complete variable domain, with remaining parts taken from reference TRBV28 and TRBJ1-4, reads DVKVTQSSRYLVKRTGEKVFLECVQDMDHENMFWYRQDPGLGLRLIYFSYDVKMKEKGDIPEGYSVSREKKERFSLILESASTNQTSMYLCASSPNEKLFFGSGTQLSVL.

This sequence joins TRBV7-8 and TRBJ1-1; D is unresolved. The CDR3 has 13 residues. Per germline, CDR1 SGHVS and CDR2 FQNEAQ. V was pared by 5 bases and J by 4 bases, with 11 bases between. CDR3 loop: CASSPHGPTEAFF. For the CDR3, the DNA is TGTGCCAGCAGCCCACACGGGCCCACTGAAGCTTTCTTT.

This clone showed up just once. The chain carries TRBV2 and TRBJ2-6; D gene ambiguous. The CDR3 has 15 amino acids. The germline V gene has CDR1 SNHLY and CDR2 FYNNEI. V lost 7 bases, J lost 0 bases, and 10 bases lay in between. DNA for the CDR3: TGTGCCAGCACCATCGCCCTCTCTGGGGCCAACGTCCTGACTTTC. As protein: CASTIALSGANVLTF.

V usage is TRBV6-5 and J usage is TRBJ2-3, with TRBD2 as a possible D gene (7 bases). This CDR3 region has 16 residues. V shed 3 bases and J shed 3 bases, with 16 bases lying between them. Germline loops: CDR1 MNHEY, CDR2 SVGAGI. The CDR3 is CASSYMGGQNTDTQYF. The CDR3 DNA is TGTGCCAGCAGTTATATGGGGGGGCAGAATACAGATACGCAGTATTTT.

DNA for the CDR3: TGTGCCAGCAGCTTAAATCAGGGGAACTATGCTCCTGGGGCCAACGTCCTGACTTTC. Protein product: CASSLNQGNYAPGANVLTF. The chain has TRBV7-3 and TRBJ2-6; D perhaps matches TRBD1 (6 bases). Germline V gene data show CDR1 as SGHTA and CDR2 as FQGTGA. This CDR3 contains 19 residues. V shed 1 base and J shed 2 bases, with 18 bases lying between them. Complete variable domain (other parts from reference TRBV7-3 and TRBJ2-6): GAGVSQTPSNKVTEKGKYVELRCDPISGHTALYWYRQSLGQGPEFLIYFQGTGAADDSGLPNDRFFAVRPEGSVSTLKIQRTERGDSAVYLCASSLNQGNYAPGANVLTFGAGSRLTVL.

This chain uses TRBV27 with TRBJ2-5, with D possibly being TRBD2 (5 bases). Germline V lookup: CDR1 MNHEY, CDR2 SMNVEV (reference sequence). The V gene lost 4 bases and the J gene lost 5 bases, with 14 bases spanning the gap. The CDR3 spans 14 residues. The CDR3 loop is CASSSIMGGETQYF. In DNA form, the CDR3 reads TGTGCCAGCAGTTCGATTATGGGCGGGGAGACCCAGTACTTC.

The chain employs TRBV7-8 and TRBJ2-1, with 9 bases matching TRBD2. CDR1 is SGHVS, CDR2 FQNEAQ, per germline. V was clipped by 6 bases and J by 5 bases; unmatched bases: 5. This CDR3 has 14 amino acids. This CDR3 is CASRDSGGHNEQFF. The CDR3 nucleotides are TGTGCCAGCAGGGATAGCGGGGGACACAATGAGCAGTTCTTC.

The chain couples TRBV3-1 (or the pseudogene TRBV3-2) to TRBJ1-3, with a possible D match to TRBD1 (5 bases). The CDR3 is 17 residues long. CDR1 and CDR2 from the germline V gene are LGHDT and YNNKEL (reference sequence). Between the trimmed V and J ends, which lost 4 bases and 0 bases, there was a span of 16 bases. CDR3 bases: TGTGCCAGCAGCCCGGGGGGGGGTGGCTACTCTGGAAACACCATATATTTT. It is translated as CASSPGGGGYSGNTIYF.